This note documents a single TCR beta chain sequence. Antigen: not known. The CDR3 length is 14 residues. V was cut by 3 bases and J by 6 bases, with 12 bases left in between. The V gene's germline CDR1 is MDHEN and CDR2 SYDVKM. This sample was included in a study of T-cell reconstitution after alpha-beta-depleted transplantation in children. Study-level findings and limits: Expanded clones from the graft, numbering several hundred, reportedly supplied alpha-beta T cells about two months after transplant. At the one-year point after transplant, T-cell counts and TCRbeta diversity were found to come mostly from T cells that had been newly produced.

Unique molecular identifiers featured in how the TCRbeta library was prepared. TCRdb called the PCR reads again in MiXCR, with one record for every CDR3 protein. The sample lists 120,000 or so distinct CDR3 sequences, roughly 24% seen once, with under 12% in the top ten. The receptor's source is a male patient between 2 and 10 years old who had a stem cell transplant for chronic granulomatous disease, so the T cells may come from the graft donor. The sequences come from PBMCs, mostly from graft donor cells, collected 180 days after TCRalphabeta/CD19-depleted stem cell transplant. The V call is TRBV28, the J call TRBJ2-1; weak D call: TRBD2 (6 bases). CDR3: CASSFWVSGNEQFF. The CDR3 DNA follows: TGTGCCAGCAGTTTTTGGGTTAGCGGCAATGAGCAGTTCTTC. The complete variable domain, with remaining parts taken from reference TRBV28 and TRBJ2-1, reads DVKVTQSSRYLVKRTGEKVFLECVQDMDHENMFWYRQDPGLGLRLIYFSYDVKMKEKGDIPEGYSVSREKKERFSLILESASTNQTSMYLCASSFWVSGNEQFFGPGTRLTVL.